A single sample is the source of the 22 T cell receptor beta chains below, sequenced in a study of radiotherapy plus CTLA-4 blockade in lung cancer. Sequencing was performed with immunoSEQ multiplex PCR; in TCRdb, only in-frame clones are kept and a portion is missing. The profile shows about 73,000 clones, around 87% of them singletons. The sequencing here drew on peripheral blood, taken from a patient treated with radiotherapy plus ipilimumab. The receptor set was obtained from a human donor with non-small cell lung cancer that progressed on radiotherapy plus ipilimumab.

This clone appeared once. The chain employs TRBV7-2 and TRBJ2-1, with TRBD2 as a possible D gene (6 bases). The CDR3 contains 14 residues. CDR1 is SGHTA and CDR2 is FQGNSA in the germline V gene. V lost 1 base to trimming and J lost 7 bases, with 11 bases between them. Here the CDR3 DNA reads TGTGCCAGCAGCTTAGAGACTAGTTCTAATGAGCAGTTCTTC. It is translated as CASSLETSSNEQFF.

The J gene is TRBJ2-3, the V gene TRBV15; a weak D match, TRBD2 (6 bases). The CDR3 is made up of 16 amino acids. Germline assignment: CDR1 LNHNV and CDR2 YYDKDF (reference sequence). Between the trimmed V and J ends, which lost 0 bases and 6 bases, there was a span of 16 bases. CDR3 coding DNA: TGTGCCACCAGCAGAGATCGGGGAGGCCTAGGGGATACGCAGTATTTT. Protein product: CATSRDRGGLGDTQYF.

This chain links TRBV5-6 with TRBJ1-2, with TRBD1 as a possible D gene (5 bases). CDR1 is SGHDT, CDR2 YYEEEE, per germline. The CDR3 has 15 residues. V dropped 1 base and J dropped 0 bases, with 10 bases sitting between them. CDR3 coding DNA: TGTGCCAGCAGCTTGTTGGACACCCCTAACTATGGCTACACCTTC. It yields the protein CASSLLDTPNYGYTF.

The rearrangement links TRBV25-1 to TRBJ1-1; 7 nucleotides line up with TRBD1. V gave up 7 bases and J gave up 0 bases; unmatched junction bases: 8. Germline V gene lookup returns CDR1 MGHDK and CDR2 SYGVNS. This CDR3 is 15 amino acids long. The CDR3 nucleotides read TGTGCCAGCACTCAGACAGGGATTATGAACACTGAAGCTTTCTTT. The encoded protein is CASTQTGIMNTEAFF. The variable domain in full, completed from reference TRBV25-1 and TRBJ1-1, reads EADIYQTPRYLVIGTGKKITLECSQTMGHDKMYWYQQDPGMELHLIHYSYGVNSTEKGDLSSESTVSRIRTEHFPLTLESARPSHTSQYLCASTQTGIMNTEAFFGQGTRLTVV.

CDR3 region: CASSETNQPQHF. The CDR3 DNA sequence: TGTGCCAGCAGTGAAACCAATCAGCCCCAGCATTTT. This chain uses TRBV27 with TRBJ1-5; no clear D. Germline V CDR1 and CDR2: MNHEY, SMNVEV (reference sequence). The ends were cut back, 5 bases at V and 3 bases at J, with 5 bases in the middle. The CDR3 loop spans 12 amino acids.

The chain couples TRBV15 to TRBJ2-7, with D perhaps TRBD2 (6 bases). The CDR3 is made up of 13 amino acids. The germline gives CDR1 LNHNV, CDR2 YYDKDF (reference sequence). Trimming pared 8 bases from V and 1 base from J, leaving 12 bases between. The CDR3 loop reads CATASGTSYEQYF. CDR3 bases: TGTGCCACCGCGTCGGGGACTTCCTACGAGCAGTACTTC.

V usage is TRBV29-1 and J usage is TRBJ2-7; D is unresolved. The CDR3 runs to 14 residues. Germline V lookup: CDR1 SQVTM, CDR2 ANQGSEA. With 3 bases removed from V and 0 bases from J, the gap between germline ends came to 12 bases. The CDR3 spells CSVEAWGSSYEQYF. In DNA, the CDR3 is TGCAGCGTTGAGGCCTGGGGAAGCTCCTACGAGCAGTACTTC.

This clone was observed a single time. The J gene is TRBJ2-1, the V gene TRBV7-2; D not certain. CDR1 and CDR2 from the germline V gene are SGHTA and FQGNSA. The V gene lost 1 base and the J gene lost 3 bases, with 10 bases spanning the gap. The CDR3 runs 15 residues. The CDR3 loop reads CASSLVIASYNEQFF. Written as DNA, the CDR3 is TGTGCCAGCAGCTTAGTGATTGCTAGCTACAATGAGCAGTTCTTC.

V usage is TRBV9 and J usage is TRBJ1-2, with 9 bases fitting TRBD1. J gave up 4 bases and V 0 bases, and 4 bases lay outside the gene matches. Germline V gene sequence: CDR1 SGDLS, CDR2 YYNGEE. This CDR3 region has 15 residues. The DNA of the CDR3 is TGTGCCAGCAGCGTAGGGGACAGGGTTTCCTATGGCTACACCTTC. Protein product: CASSVGDRVSYGYTF. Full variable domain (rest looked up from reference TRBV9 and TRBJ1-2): DSGVTQTPKHLITATGQRVTLRCSPRSGDLSVYWYQQSLDQGLQFLIQYYNGEERAKGNILERFSAQQFPDLHSELNLSSLELGDSALYFCASSVGDRVSYGYTFGSGTRLTVV.

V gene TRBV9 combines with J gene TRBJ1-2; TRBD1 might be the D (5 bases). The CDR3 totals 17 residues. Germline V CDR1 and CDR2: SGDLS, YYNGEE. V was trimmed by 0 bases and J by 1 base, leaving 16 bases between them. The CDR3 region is CASSVAYEGELNYGYTF. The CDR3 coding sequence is TGTGCCAGCAGCGTAGCCTACGAAGGGGAACTTAACTATGGCTACACCTTC.

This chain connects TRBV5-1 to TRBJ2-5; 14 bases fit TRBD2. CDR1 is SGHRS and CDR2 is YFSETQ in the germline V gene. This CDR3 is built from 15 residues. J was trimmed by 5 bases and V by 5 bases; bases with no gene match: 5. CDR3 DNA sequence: TGCGCCAGCAGACGACTAGCGGGAGGGCGGGAGACCCAGTACTTC. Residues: CASRRLAGGRETQYF.

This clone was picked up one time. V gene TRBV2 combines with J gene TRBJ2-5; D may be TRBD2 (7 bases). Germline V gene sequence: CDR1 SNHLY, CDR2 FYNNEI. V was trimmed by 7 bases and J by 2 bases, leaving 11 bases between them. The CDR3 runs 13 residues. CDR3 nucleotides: TGTGCCAGCAAGGGGGGGCGGCAAGAGACCCAGTACTTC. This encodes CASKGGRQETQYF. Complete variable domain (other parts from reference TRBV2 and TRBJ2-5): EPEVTQTPSHQVTQMGQEVILRCVPISNHLYFYWYRQILGQKVEFLVSFYNNEISEKSEIFDDQFSVERPDGSNFTLKIRSTKLEDSAMYFCASKGGRQETQYFGPGTRLLVL.

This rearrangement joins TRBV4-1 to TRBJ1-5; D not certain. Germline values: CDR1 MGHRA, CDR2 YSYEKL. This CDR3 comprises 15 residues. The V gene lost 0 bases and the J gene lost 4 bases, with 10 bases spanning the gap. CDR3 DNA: TGCGCCAGCAGCCAAGACCCAGGTATGAATCAGCCCCAGCATTTT. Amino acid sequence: CASSQDPGMNQPQHF.

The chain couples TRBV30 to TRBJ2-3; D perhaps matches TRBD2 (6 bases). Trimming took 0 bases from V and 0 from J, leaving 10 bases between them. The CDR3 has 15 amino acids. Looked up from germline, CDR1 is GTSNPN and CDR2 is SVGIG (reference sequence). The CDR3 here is CAWSVMSGSTDTQYF. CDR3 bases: TGTGCCTGGAGTGTAATGAGCGGGAGCACAGATACGCAGTATTTT.

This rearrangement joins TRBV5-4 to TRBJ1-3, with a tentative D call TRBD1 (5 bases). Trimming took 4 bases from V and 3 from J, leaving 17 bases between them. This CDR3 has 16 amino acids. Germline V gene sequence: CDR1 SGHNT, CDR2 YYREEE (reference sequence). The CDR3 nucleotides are TGTGCCAGCAGCCTATTGGGGAGGGGAGATGGAAACACCATATATTTT. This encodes CASSLLGRGDGNTIYF. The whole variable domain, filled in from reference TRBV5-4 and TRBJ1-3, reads ETGVTQSPTHLIKTRGQQVTLRCSSQSGHNTVSWYQQALGQGPQFIFQYYREEENGRGNFPPRFSGLQFPNYSSELNVNALELDDSALYLCASSLLGRGDGNTIYFGEGSWLTVV.

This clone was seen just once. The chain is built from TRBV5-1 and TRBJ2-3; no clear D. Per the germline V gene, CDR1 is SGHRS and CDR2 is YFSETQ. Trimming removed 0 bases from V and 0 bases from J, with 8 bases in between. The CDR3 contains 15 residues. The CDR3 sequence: CASSLGEGSTDTQYF. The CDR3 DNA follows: TGCGCCAGCAGCTTGGGGGAAGGGAGCACAGATACGCAGTATTTT. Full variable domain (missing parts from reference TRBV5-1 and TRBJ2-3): KAGVTQTPRYLIKTRGQQVTLSCSPISGHRSVSWYQQTPGQGLQFLFEYFSETQRNKGNFPGRFSGRQFSNSRSEMNVSTLELGDSALYLCASSLGEGSTDTQYFGPGTRLTVL.

The CDR3 here is CASSVLGLATSNTGELFF. In nucleotides, the CDR3 is TGTGCCAGCAGCGTCCTGGGACTAGCGACTTCGAACACCGGGGAGCTGTTTTTT. The rearrangement uses TRBV5-4 and TRBJ2-2; 10 bases align to TRBD2. V lost 4 bases to trimming and J lost 0 bases; unmatched junction nucleotides: 9. Germline lookup yields CDR1 SGHNT and CDR2 YYREEE (reference sequence). The length of the CDR3 is 18 residues.

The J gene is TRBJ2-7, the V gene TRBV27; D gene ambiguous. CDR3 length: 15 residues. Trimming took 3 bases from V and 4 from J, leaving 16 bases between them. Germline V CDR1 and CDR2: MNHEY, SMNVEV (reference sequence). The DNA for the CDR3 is TGTGCCAGCAGTTTCGGAACAGCCACCCCGTACGAGCAGTACGTC. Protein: CASSFGTATPYEQYV.

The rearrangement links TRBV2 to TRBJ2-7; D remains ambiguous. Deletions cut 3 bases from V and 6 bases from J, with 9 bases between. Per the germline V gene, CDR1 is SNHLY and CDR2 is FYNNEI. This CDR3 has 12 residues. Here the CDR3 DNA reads TGTGCCAGCAGTGATAGCCTCGGCGAGCAGTACTTC. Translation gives CASSDSLGEQYF.

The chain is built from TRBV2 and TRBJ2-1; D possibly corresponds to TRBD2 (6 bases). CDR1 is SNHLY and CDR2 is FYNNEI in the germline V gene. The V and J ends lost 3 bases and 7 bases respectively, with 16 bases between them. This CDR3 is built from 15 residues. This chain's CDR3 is CASSDSGGKLNEQFF. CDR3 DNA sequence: TGTGCCAGCAGTGATTCTGGCGGGAAGTTGAATGAGCAGTTCTTC.

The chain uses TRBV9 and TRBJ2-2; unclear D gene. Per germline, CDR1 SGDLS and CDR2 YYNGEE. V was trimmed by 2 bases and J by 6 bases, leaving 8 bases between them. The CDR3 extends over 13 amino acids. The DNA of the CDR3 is TGTGCCAGCAGCGTGCACGTCCCCGGGGAGCTGTTTTTT. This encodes CASSVHVPGELFF.

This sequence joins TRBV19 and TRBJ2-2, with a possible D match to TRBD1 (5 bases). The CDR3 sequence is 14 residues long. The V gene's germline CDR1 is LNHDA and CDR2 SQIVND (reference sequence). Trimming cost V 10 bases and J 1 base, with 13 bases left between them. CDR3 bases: TGTGCCACTCGCAAGGGGCAGAACACCGGGGAGCTGTTTTTT. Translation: CATRKGQNTGELFF.